This paragraph reports one T cell receptor beta chain. The antigen remains undetermined. The PCR was carried out with 60 Vbeta primers and 13 Jbeta primers. Sequencing used immunoSEQ multiplex PCR; TCRdb keeps in-frame clones, though not all of them. This sample's clone table lists 190,000 or so clones. The data were obtained in a study of cytomegalovirus exposure and HLA in healthy donors. Whole-study findings and limits: The study had only CMV serostatus as immune exposure information.

This CDR3 contains 12 residues. V was shortened by 9 bases and J by 9 bases, with 17 bases between the two germline ends. Germline V CDR1 and CDR2: SGHVS, FQNEAQ. Sequencing was carried out using PBMCs. The rearrangement links TRBV7-8 to TRBJ2-5; possibly TRBD2 for D (6 bases). The source of this sequence is a boy under 18 in good health and CMV-seronegative. The CDR3 loop reads CASHRGTGAQYF. CDR3 DNA: TGTGCCAGTCACCGGGGGACCGGGGCCCAGTACTTC.